This T cell receptor (beta chain) was captured in a study of shared T cell receptors in the human thymus. Using immunoSEQ multiplex PCR, the repertoire was profiled, and TCRdb retains in-frame clones only, with some absent. Among about 500,000 clones listed, around 82% were seen once. Germline CDR1 and CDR2: MNHNS and SASEGT. Trimming took 3 bases from V and 2 from J, leaving 17 bases between them. This CDR3 contains 16 residues. The same specimen was also included in a second study, on human thymus T cells. That source adds: Thymus specimens were resections from corrective heart surgery. Thymic and blood repertoires seemed to show skewed V and J gene use. Related work found strong thymic repertoire overlap between unrelated individuals.

Sequences were obtained from thymocytes. The V gene is TRBV6-1, the J gene TRBJ2-7, with a weak D call TRBD1 (8 bases). The clonotype originates from a boy less than two years old with a congenital heart defect. The CDR3 spells CASSEGGRGQAYEQYF. In DNA, the CDR3 is TGTGCCAGCAGTGAGGGGGGGCGGGGACAGGCCTACGAGCAGTACTTC.